This TCR beta chain was profiled in a study of shared clonotypes between healthy human individuals. Looking at the study overall: A donor's plate count was three for CD4 naive and three for CD4 memory; CD8 naive had two and CD8 memory one.

This CDR3 comprises 12 residues. Germline trimming cut 4 bases from V and 3 bases from J; bases unmatched to any gene: 3. From germline, CDR1 is SQVTM and CDR2 ANQGSEA. The repertoire was sequenced with immunoSEQ multiplex PCR; TCRdb's copy has only in-frame clones and lacks some. The table has millions of clones, approximately 94% seen once; the top ten hold 0.9% to 1.3%. The naive CD8 population came from CD45RO-negative cells selected for CCR7, without terminally differentiated effector memory CD45RA+ cells. Every donor, a Caucasian adult, lived in Nashville, Tennessee. The chain links TRBV29-1 to TRBJ2-7; 7 bases match TRBD2. This sequence was found in a young man in good health. The sequencing input was naive CD8+ T cells sorted from blood. The CDR3 protein is CSVGREGYEQYF. CDR3 nucleotide sequence: TGCAGCGTTGGCAGGGAGGGCTACGAGCAGTACTTC.